A single sample is the source of the 5 T cell receptor beta chains below, sequenced in a study of blood T cell repertoires in COVID-19 (TCRdb year 2020). Receptors were amplified or captured by the immunoSEQ multiplex PCR assay. What TCRdb holds here is the immuneACCESS table cut down to in-frame rearrangements. Part of the clones is not present; checked against another copy, under half of the missing clones reflect an unresolved V gene, and the others are unexplained. The sample profile shows approximately 230,000 clones; approximately 83% of them were found once. The ten most abundant clones make up about 8.9% of the sample. Sequencing was performed on peripheral blood. Receptors originate from an elderly man with acute or convalescent COVID-19.

The chain has TRBV5-1 and TRBJ2-7; 7 positions match TRBD1. Germline CDR1 reads SGHRS; CDR2 reads YFSETQ. V lost 2 bases, J lost 0 bases, and 2 bases stayed unmatched. There are 14 residues in the CDR3. In DNA, the CDR3 is TGCGCCAGCAGCTTTGGACAGGCCTCCTACGAGCAGTACTTC. Residues: CASSFGQASYEQYF. Full variable domain (missing parts from reference TRBV5-1 and TRBJ2-7): KAGVTQTPRYLIKTRGQQVTLSCSPISGHRSVSWYQQTPGQGLQFLFEYFSETQRNKGNFPGRFSGRQFSNSRSEMNVSTLELGDSALYLCASSFGQASYEQYFGPGTRLTVT.

The chain couples TRBV5-5 to TRBJ1-1; D possibly corresponds to TRBD1 (5 bases). The CDR3 is made up of 12 amino acids. Germline V gene data show CDR1 as SGHKS and CDR2 as YYEKEE (reference sequence). The germline V and J ends were trimmed by 3 bases and 3 bases, with 6 bases remaining between them. CDR3 protein: CASSWGDTEAFF. The CDR3 DNA is TGTGCCAGCAGCTGGGGCGACACTGAAGCTTTCTTT.

The chain recombines TRBV24-1 with TRBJ2-3, with unresolved D. Trimming took 0 bases from V and 7 from J, leaving 4 bases between them. CDR1 and CDR2 from the germline V gene are KGHDR and SFDVKD. The CDR3 length is 12 residues. The CDR3, as DNA: TGTGCCACCAGTGATTTGGGCAATACGCAGTATTTT. Translation: CATSDLGNTQYF.

The chain uses TRBV5-4 and TRBJ1-1, with 10 bases fitting TRBD1. Germline assignment: CDR1 SGHNT and CDR2 YYREEE (reference sequence). The J segment lost 4 bases and the V segment lost 4 bases, leaving 7 bases of the junction unmatched. This CDR3 spans 15 amino acids. Here the CDR3 reads CASSPGQGVFTEAFF. In nucleotides, the CDR3 is TGTGCCAGCAGCCCCGGACAGGGGGTTTTCACTGAAGCTTTCTTT.

Only one count was recorded for this clone. The chain is built from TRBV24-1 and TRBJ1-5; D possibly corresponds to TRBD1 (6 bases). The CDR3 has 12 amino acids. Germline CDR1 reads KGHDR; CDR2 reads SFDVKD. Trimming pared 4 bases from V and 13 bases from J, leaving 13 bases between. CDR3 region: CATSDWAGEQHF. The CDR3 DNA follows: TGTGCCACCAGTGACTGGGCAGGGGAACAGCATTTT.